These T cell receptor beta chains were read from a single sample in a study of blood T cell repertoires in COVID-19. Assay used: immunoSEQ multiplex PCR; TCRdb lists only in-frame clones, some missing. This sample carries 25,000 to 35,000 clones, approximately 89% of them seen once, and the ten largest clones take under 30%. What was sequenced was peripheral blood. The receptor set was obtained from an elderly man with acute or convalescent COVID-19. CDR3s include the opening cysteine and the closing phenylalanine or tryptophan. The D gene is left open where the match is weak. Not every row has a clone size; where given, it reads once, few, many or a size class.

DNA: TGTGCTTACCGGGGCGGCGGTTCCACGCGGGGTGCCACAGATACGCAGTATTTT
CDR3: CAYRGGGSTRGATDTQYF
V: TRBV30
size: NA
J: TRBJ2-3
length: 18
D: NA

DNA: TGCAGCGAAAGGAGATCCGGAGATACGCAGTATTTT
CDR3: CSERRSGDTQYF
V: TRBV29-1
size: NA
J: TRBJ2-3
length: 12
D: NA

DNA: TGCGCCAGCAGCTCGATTTCCTTAGCGGGAGGAGAAACCGGGGAGCTGTTTTTT
CDR3: CASSSISLAGGETGELFF
V: TRBV5-1
size: NA
J: TRBJ2-2
length: 18
D: TRBD2

DNA: TGTGCCAGCGAAATAGGGGCGAACACTGAAGCTTTCTTT
CDR3: CASEIGANTEAFF
V: TRBV7-2
size: NA
J: TRBJ1-1
length: 13
D: NA

DNA: TGTGCCACCAGCATTGCGGGGGCAAGGTACAATGAGCAGTTCTTC
CDR3: CATSIAGARYNEQFF
V: TRBV24-1
size: NA
J: TRBJ2-1
length: 15
D: NA

DNA: TGTGCCAGCAGTCAACTGAGCGAGACCCAGTACTTC
CDR3: CASSQLSETQYF
V: TRBV28
size: once
J: TRBJ2-5
length: 12
D: NA

DNA: TGTGCCAGCAGCCCGGGGGCCTGGGACAGGAACACCGGGGAGCTGTTTTTT
CDR3: CASSPGAWDRNTGELFF
V: TRBV11-2
size: NA
J: TRBJ2-2
length: 17
D: NA

DNA: TGTGCCAGCAGGGGACTAGCGGGAGGCCACCAAGAGACCCAGTACTTC
CDR3: CASRGLAGGHQETQYF
V: TRBV28
size: few
J: TRBJ2-5
length: 16
D: TRBD2

DNA: TGTGCCACCAGCAGAGCGGGGGGACAGGGGCCCGGGGAGCTGTTTTTT
CDR3: CATSRAGGQGPGELFF
V: TRBV15
size: NA
J: TRBJ2-2
length: 16
D: TRBD1

DNA: TGTGCCATCCGGAGAGAGGTAGAAGCAGATACGCAGTATTTT
CDR3: CAIRREVEADTQYF
V: TRBV10-3
size: few
J: TRBJ2-3
length: 14
D: NA

DNA: TGTGCCAGCAGTTTATCGTGGGGGAGGACAGATACGCAGTATTTT
CDR3: CASSLSWGRTDTQYF
V: TRBV27
size: NA
J: TRBJ2-3
length: 15
D: NA

DNA: TGTGCCAGCTCACCCTCACTAGCGGGCGTCGGGGCCGGGGAGCTGTTTTTT
CDR3: CASSPSLAGVGAGELFF
V: TRBV18
size: NA
J: TRBJ2-2
length: 17
D: TRBD2

DNA: TGTGCCAGCTCACTCAGGGCCTCTGAAGCTTTCTTT
CDR3: CASSLRASEAFF
V: TRBV18
size: NA
J: TRBJ1-1
length: 12
D: NA

DNA: TGCGCCAGCAGCGCAGGACAGGGGAAAGGTGGCTACACCTTC
CDR3: CASSAGQGKGGYTF
V: TRBV5-1
size: NA
J: TRBJ1-2
length: 14
D: TRBD1

DNA: TGTGCCAGCAGCGCCGGTGGGGACAGCAGTTCTACTTTCTTT
CDR3: CASSAGGDSSSTFF
V: TRBV5-4
size: NA
J: TRBJ1-1
length: 14
D: TRBD1

DNA: TGTGCCAGTAAGACAGGGAACACCTACGAGCAGTACTTC
CDR3: CASKTGNTYEQYF
V: TRBV6-5
size: NA
J: TRBJ2-7
length: 13
D: TRBD1

DNA: TGTGCCAGCAGTCCATCCCTAGCGGGATTGGGGAACACCGGGGAGCTGTTTTTT
CDR3: CASSPSLAGLGNTGELFF
V: TRBV2
size: NA
J: TRBJ2-2
length: 18
D: TRBD2

DNA: TGTGCCAGCAGCGTAGAGGGAGGGCCAGCGACAGATACGCAGTATTTT
CDR3: CASSVEGGPATDTQYF
V: TRBV9
size: NA
J: TRBJ2-3
length: 16
D: TRBD2

DNA: TGTGCCAGCAGCTTAGTCCTGGGACAGGGGTCCAAGAGGACTGAAGCTTTCTTT
CDR3: CASSLVLGQGSKRTEAFF
V: TRBV11-2
size: NA
J: TRBJ1-1
length: 18
D: TRBD1

DNA: TGTGCCAGCAGCCAAGAGGGGAAGGGGTTTGGCCAGCCCCAGCATTTT
CDR3: CASSQEGKGFGQPQHF
V: TRBV3-1/TRBV3-2
size: NA
J: TRBJ1-5
length: 16
D: NA

DNA: TGTGCCAGCAGTTTTTCTGACCACAGGACCGGGGAGCTGTTTTTT
CDR3: CASSFSDHRTGELFF
V: TRBV6-2/TRBV6-3
size: NA
J: TRBJ2-2
length: 15
D: NA

DNA: TGTGCCAGCAGTCAAAGGGGGAGGGGTGGCAATCAGCCCCAGCATTTT
CDR3: CASSQRGRGGNQPQHF
V: TRBV6-6
size: NA
J: TRBJ1-5
length: 16
D: NA

DNA: TGTGCCAGCAGTTTACCCGGGAGGGCCTACAATGAGCAGTTCTTC
CDR3: CASSLPGRAYNEQFF
V: TRBV28
size: NA
J: TRBJ2-1
length: 15
D: TRBD2

DNA: TGTGCCAGCAGGGACACCCGTTCTAATGAAAAACTGTTTTTT
CDR3: CASRDTRSNEKLFF
V: TRBV2
size: NA
J: TRBJ1-4
length: 14
D: NA

DNA: TGTGCCAGTAGTCTTCTTCGGACAGGGAGGGGGAACACTGAAGCTTTCTTT
CDR3: CASSLLRTGRGNTEAFF
V: TRBV19
size: NA
J: TRBJ1-1
length: 17
D: TRBD1

DNA: TGTGCCAGCAGCCTAGGACTAGCGGGAGGGCCAAGGAGGACAGATACGCAGTATTTT
CDR3: CASSLGLAGGPRRTDTQYF
V: TRBV3-1/TRBV3-2
size: NA
J: TRBJ2-3
length: 19
D: TRBD2

DNA: TGTGCCAGCAGCCTAGGACTAGCGGGATCTCGCACAGATACGCAGTATTTT
CDR3: CASSLGLAGSRTDTQYF
V: TRBV7-8
size: NA
J: TRBJ2-3
length: 17
D: TRBD2

DNA: TGTGCCAGCAGCTTGGCCCGGCGGAACACAGATACGCAGTATTTT
CDR3: CASSLARRNTDTQYF
V: TRBV5-8
size: NA
J: TRBJ2-3
length: 15
D: NA

DNA: TGTGCCAGTAGTGACAGTATGAACACTGAAGCTTTCTTT
CDR3: CASSDSMNTEAFF
V: TRBV19
size: NA
J: TRBJ1-1
length: 13
D: NA

DNA: TGTGCCATCAGTGCAGTCGGGACTAGCGGGAGGGGGTCCTACAATGAGCAGTTCTTC
CDR3: CAISAVGTSGRGSYNEQFF
V: TRBV10-3
size: NA
J: TRBJ2-1
length: 19
D: TRBD2

DNA: TGTGCCAGCAGTGAGACTTCGCCTTTTGGTGGCTACACCTTC
CDR3: CASSETSPFGGYTF
V: TRBV2
size: NA
J: TRBJ1-2
length: 14
D: NA

DNA: TGTGCCAGCAGCTTCGTGGGGGGGAGCTCCTACAATGAGCAGTTCTTC
CDR3: CASSFVGGSSYNEQFF
V: TRBV11-2
size: NA
J: TRBJ2-1
length: 16
D: TRBD2

DNA: TGTGCCACCAGTGATTATACGGGCACTGAAGCTTTCTTT
CDR3: CATSDYTGTEAFF
V: TRBV24-1
size: once
J: TRBJ1-1
length: 13
D: NA

DNA: TGTGCCAGTAGTATAGGGCGGGACAGTTATAGCAATCAGCCCCAGCATTTT
CDR3: CASSIGRDSYSNQPQHF
V: TRBV19
size: NA
J: TRBJ1-5
length: 17
D: TRBD1

DNA: TGTGCCAGCAGCCACACGGGGGGGCTGTACGAGCAGTACTTC
CDR3: CASSHTGGLYEQYF
V: TRBV3-1/TRBV3-2
size: NA
J: TRBJ2-7
length: 14
D: TRBD2

DNA: TGTGCCAGCTCACAGGACGCGCCTGGGGGCGGCTACACCTTC
CDR3: CASSQDAPGGGYTF
V: TRBV18
size: NA
J: TRBJ1-2
length: 14
D: NA

DNA: TGTGCCAGCAGCTTAAGACAGGTAGCCTACAATGAGCAGTTCTTC
CDR3: CASSLRQVAYNEQFF
V: TRBV11-3
size: NA
J: TRBJ2-1
length: 15
D: NA

DNA: TGTGCCAGCAGCCAAGGGTCGTCAGGGGGAAACGGGGAGCTGTTTTTT
CDR3: CASSQGSSGGNGELFF
V: TRBV3-1/TRBV3-2
size: NA
J: TRBJ2-2
length: 16
D: TRBD1

DNA: TGTGCCAGCAGCTTACCTCACATGAATACGCAGTATTTT
CDR3: CASSLPHMNTQYF
V: TRBV7-2
size: NA
J: TRBJ2-3
length: 13
D: NA

DNA: TGTGCCAGCTTCTCCAGGTTCACTAATGAAAAACTGTTTTTT
CDR3: CASFSRFTNEKLFF
V: TRBV28
size: NA
J: TRBJ1-4
length: 14
D: NA